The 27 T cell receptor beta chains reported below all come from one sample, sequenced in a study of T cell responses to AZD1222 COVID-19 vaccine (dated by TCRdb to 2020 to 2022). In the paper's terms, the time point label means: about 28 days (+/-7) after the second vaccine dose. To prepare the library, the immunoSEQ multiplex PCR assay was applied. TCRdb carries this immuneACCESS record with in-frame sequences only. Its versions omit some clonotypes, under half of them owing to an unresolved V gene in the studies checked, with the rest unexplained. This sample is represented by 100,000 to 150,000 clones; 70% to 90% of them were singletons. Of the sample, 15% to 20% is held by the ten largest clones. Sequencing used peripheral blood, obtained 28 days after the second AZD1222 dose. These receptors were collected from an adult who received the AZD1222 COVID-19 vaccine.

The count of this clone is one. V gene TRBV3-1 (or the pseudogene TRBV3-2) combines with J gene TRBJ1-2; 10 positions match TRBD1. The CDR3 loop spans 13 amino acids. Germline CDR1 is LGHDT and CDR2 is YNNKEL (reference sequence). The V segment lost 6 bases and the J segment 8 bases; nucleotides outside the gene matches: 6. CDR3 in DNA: TGTGCCAGCAGTCGACAGGGGGCGGCCGGCTACACCTTC. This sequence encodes CASSRQGAAGYTF.

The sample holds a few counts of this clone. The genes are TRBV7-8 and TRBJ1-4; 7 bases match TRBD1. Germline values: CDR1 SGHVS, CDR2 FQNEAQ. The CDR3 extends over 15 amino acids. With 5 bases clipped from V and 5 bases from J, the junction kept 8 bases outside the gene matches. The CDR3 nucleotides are TGTGCCAGCAGCACCACACAGGGACAGAATGAAAAACTGTTTTTT. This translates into CASSTTQGQNEKLFF.

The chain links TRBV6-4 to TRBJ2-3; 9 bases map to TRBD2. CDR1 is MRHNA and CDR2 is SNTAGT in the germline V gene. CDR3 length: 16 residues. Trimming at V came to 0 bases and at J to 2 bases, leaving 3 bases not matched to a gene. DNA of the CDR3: TGTGCCAGCAGTGACTCCGCGGGGGGGCCCACAGATACGCAGTATTTT. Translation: CASSDSAGGPTDTQYF.

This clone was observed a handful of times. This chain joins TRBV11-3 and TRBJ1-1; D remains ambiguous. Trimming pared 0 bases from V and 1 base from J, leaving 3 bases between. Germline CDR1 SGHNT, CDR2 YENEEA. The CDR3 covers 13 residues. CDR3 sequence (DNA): TGTGCCAGCAGCTTAGACAGGAACACTGAAGCTTTCTTT. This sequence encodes CASSLDRNTEAFF.

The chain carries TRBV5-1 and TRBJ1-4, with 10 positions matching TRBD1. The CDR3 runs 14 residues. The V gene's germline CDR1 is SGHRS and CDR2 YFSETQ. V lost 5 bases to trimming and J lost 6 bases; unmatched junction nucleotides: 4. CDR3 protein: CASRSGTGDEKLFF. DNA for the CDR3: TGCGCCAGCAGATCCGGGACAGGGGATGAAAAACTGTTTTTT.

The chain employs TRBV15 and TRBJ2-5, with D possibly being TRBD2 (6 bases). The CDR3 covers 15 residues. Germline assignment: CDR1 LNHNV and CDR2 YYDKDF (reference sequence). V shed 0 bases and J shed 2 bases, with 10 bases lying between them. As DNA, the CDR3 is TGTGCCACCAGCAGAGATACGGGGGTACAAGAGACCCAGTACTTC. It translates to CATSRDTGVQETQYF.

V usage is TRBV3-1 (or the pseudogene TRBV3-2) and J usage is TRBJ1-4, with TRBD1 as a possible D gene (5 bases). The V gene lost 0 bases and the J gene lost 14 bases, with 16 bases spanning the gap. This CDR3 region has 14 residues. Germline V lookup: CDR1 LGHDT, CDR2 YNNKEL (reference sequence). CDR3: CASSQERGLGLLFF. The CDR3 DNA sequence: TGTGCCAGCAGCCAAGAACGGGGGTTAGGGTTGCTGTTTTTT.

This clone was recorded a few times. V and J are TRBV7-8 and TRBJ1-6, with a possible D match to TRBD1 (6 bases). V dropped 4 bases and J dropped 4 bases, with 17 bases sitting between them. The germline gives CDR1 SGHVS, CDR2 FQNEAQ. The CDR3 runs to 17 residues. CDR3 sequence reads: CASSSFRGVIYNSPLHF. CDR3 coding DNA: TGTGCCAGCAGCTCTTTTAGGGGGGTAATTTATAATTCACCCCTCCACTTT.

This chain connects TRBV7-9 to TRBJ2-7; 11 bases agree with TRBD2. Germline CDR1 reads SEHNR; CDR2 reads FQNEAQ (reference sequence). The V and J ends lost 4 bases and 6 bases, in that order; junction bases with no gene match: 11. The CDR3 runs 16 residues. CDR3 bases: TGTGCCAGCAGCTCTCAGACGACTAGCGGGATCGTCGAGCAGTACTTC. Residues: CASSSQTTSGIVEQYF.

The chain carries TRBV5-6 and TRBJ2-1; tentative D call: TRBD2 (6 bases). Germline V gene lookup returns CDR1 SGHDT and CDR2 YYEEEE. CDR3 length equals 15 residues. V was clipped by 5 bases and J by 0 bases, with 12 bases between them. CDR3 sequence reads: CASRPRGYSYNEQFF. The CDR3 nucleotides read TGTGCCAGCAGACCGCGGGGCTACTCCTACAATGAGCAGTTCTTC.

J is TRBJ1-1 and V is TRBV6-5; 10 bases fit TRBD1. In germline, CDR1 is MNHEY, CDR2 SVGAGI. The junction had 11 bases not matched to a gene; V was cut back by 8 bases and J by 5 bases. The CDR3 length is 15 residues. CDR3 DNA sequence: TGTGCCAGCCTCTCGACAGGGGGCGCAAGGACTGAAGCTTTCTTT. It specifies CASLSTGGARTEAFF.

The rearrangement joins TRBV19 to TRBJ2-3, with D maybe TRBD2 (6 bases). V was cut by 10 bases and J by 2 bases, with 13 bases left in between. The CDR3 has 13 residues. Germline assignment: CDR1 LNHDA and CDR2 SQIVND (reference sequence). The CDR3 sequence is CATRTTPTDTQYF. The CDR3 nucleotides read TGTGCCACCCGGACTACCCCCACAGATACGCAGTATTTT. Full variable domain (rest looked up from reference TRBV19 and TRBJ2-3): DGGITQSPKYLFRKEGQNVTLSCEQNLNHDAMYWYRQDPGQGLRLIYYSQIVNDFQKGDIAEGYSVSREKKESFPLTVTSAQKNPTAFYLCATRTTPTDTQYFGPGTRLTVL.

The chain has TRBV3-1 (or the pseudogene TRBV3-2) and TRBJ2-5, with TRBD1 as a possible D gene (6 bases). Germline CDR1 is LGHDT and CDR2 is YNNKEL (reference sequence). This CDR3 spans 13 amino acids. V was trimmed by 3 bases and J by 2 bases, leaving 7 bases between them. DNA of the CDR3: TGTGCCAGCAGCCAGGGGGCGCAAGAGACCCAGTACTTC. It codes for CASSQGAQETQYF.

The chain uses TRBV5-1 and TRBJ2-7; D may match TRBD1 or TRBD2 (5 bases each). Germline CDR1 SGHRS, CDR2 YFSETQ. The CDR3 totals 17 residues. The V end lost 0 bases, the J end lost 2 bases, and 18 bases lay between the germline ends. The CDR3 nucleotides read TGCGCCAGCAGCTTGGTGTCTGGGACGGCCAGGGCCTACGAGCAGTACTTC. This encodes CASSLVSGTARAYEQYF.

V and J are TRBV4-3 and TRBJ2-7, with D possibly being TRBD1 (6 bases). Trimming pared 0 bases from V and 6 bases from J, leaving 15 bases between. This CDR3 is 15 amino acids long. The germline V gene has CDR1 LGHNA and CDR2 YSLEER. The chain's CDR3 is CASSQEWGQAREQYF. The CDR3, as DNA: TGCGCCAGCAGCCAAGAGTGGGGGCAGGCACGCGAGCAGTACTTC.

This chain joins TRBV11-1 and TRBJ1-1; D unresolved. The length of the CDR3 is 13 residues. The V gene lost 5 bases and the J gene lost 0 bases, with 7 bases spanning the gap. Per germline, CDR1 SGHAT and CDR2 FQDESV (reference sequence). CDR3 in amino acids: CASSPHLNTEAFF. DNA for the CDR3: TGTGCCAGCAGCCCACACCTGAACACTGAAGCTTTCTTT.

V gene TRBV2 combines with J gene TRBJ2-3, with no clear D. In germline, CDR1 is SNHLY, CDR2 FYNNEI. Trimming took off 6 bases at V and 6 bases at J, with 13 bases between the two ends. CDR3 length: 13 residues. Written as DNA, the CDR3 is TGTGCCAGCAGCCAGAACTTGGCGGATACGCAGTATTTT. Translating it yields CASSQNLADTQYF.

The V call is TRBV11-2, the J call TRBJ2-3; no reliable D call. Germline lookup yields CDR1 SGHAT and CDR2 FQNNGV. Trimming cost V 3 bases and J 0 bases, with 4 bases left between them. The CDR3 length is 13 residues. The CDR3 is CASSFPSTDTQYF. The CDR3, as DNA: TGTGCCAGCAGCTTTCCAAGCACAGATACGCAGTATTTT.

CDR3 nucleotide sequence: TGTGCCAGCAGCAAACGCTATCCCGCAGGCACCTACGAGCAGTACTTC. Translation: CASSKRYPAGTYEQYF. The gene calls are TRBV21-1 and TRBJ2-7; the DNA was not compared with TRBD1, the D call given in the table. TRBV21-1 is listed as a pseudogene. CDR3 length: 16 amino acids.

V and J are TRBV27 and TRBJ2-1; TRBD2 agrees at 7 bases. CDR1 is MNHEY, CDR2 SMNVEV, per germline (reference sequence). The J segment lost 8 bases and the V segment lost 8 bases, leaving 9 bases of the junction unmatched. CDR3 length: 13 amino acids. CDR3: CASGGGRGDEQFF. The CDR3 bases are TGTGCCAGCGGCGGGGGTAGGGGCGATGAGCAGTTCTTC.

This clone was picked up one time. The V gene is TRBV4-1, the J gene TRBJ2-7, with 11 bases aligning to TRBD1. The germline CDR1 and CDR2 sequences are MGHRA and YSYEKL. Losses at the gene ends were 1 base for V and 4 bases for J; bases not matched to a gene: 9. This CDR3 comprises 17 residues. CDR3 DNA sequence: TGCGCCAGCAGCCAAGGCGCCGGGACAGGGGGTTGGTACGAGCAGTACTTC. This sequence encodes CASSQGAGTGGWYEQYF.

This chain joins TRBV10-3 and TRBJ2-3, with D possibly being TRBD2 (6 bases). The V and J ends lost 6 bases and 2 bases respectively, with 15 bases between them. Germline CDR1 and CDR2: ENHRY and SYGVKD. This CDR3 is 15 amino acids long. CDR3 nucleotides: TGTGCCATCAGGGATAGCGGAGGACTCACAGATACGCAGTATTTT. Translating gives CAIRDSGGLTDTQYF.

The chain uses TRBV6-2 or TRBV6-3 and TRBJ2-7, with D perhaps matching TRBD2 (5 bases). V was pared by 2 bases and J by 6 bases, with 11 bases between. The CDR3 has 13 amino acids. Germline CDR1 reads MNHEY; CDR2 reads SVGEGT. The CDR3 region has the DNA TGTGCCAGCAGTTACGCTAGCATCGGCGAGCAGTACTTC. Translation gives CASSYASIGEQYF.

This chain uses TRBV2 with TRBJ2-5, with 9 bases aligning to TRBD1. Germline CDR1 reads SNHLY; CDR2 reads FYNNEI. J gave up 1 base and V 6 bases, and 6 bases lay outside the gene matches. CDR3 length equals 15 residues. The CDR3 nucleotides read TGTGCCAGCAGGAAGGGACAGGGATCCCAAGAGACCCAGTACTTC. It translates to CASRKGQGSQETQYF.

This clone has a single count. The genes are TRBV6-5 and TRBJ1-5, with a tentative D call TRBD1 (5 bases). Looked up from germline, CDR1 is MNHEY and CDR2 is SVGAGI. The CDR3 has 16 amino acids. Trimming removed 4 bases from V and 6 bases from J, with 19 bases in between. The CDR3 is CASSSSDRGGFQPQHF. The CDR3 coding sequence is TGTGCCAGCAGTTCCTCTGACAGAGGTGGCTTTCAGCCCCAGCATTTT.

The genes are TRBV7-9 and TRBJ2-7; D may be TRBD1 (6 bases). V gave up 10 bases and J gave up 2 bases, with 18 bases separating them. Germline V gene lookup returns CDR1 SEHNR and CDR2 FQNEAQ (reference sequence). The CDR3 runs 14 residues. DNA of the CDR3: TGTGCCACGAGAAGCCAGGGACAAGCCTACGAGCAGTACTTC. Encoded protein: CATRSQGQAYEQYF.

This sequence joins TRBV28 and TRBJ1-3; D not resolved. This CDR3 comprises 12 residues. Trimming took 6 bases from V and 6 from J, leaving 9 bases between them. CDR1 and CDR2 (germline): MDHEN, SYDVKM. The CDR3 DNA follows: TGTGCCAGCAGCCTGGGCGTAAACACCATATATTTT. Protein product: CASSLGVNTIYF. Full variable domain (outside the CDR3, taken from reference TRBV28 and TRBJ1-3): DVKVTQSSRYLVKRTGEKVFLECVQDMDHENMFWYRQDPGLGLRLIYFSYDVKMKEKGDIPEGYSVSREKKERFSLILESASTNQTSMYLCASSLGVNTIYFGEGSWLTVV.